This T cell receptor beta chain originates from a study of cytomegalovirus exposure and HLA in healthy donors. The PCR ran on 60 Vbeta and 13 Jbeta primers. Clones were read by immunoSEQ multiplex PCR, and TCRdb kept only the in-frame ones, dropping some. The table has about 140,000 clones, roughly 73% seen once. The study, taken as a whole, reports: Researchers reported in a later analysis that a missense DCLRE1C variant was tied to TCR beta V- and J-gene trimming. Around 18,000 TCR beta sequences were associated with HLA alleles at 0.05 false discovery rate in a later analysis.

Comments on this clone: Its target is not known.

This CDR3 is built from 16 residues. The germline CDR1 and CDR2 sequences are SEHNR and FQNEAQ (reference sequence). Losses at the gene ends were 7 bases for V and 3 bases for J; bases not matched to a gene: 9. Specimen: PBMCs. The V gene is TRBV7-9, the J gene TRBJ2-1; 10 bases match TRBD2. The sequence came from a young man in good health and CMV-seropositive. As DNA, the CDR3 is TGTGCCAGCACCAAAGCGGGAGGGCCTAGCTACAATGAGCAGTTCTTC. Translated, it gives CASTKAGGPSYNEQFF. Variable domain in full (rest from reference TRBV7-9 and TRBJ2-1): DTGVSQNPRHKITKRGQNVTFRCDPISEHNRLYWYRQTLGQGPEFLTYFQNEAQLEKSRLLSDRFSAERPKGSFSTLEIQRTEQGDSAMYLCASTKAGGPSYNEQFFGPGTRLTVL.